A selection of T cell receptor beta chains follows, all from one sample in a study of long-term antiretroviral therapy in people with HIV. The repertoire was sequenced with immunoSEQ multiplex PCR; TCRdb's copy has only in-frame clones and lacks some. The table shows approximately 11,000 clones, with 84% occurring only once. The sequences come from unsorted PBMCs, collected 7 to 7.5 years after starting antiretroviral therapy. All receptors derive from a man in his forties or fifties with HIV. Both conserved end residues are part of each CDR3. A D gene is named only where the DNA matches it firmly. Only some rows state a clone size, as once, few, many or a class for expanded clones.

-	TRBV29-1	TRBD1	CSVGDRGRTGELFF
once	TRBV13	TRBD1	CASSTDGTGPSGNTIYF
-	TRBV6-5	TRBD1	CASSYSGQGADTQYF
-	TRBV10-3	-	CAIRLDSNNEQFF
-	TRBV2	-	CASSDPTLTSTDTQYF
-	TRBV4-1	-	CASSSDSYGYTF
-	TRBV4-1	-	CASSQVPGFADTQYF
-	TRBV7-2	TRBD1	CASSLTGASNEQFF
-	TRBV5-1	-	CASVGENSYEQYF
-	TRBV19	-	CATQMTAGIYEQYF
few	TRBV19	TRBD1	CATSTGGVDTQYF
-	TRBV7-9	-	CASSSARAAFTYEQYF
-	TRBV6-4	-	CASSNPPLHF
-	TRBV30	TRBD1	CAWSVTGGGKLFF
-	TRBV6-5	TRBD1	CASSYWDRGQTEAFF
-	TRBV7-9	-	CASSSQGEGLYEQYF
-	TRBV6-5	-	CASKGTSITGELFF
-	TRBV7-9	-	CASSPEEDEAGELFF